What follows are 27 T cell receptor beta chains derived from one specimen sequenced in a study of response to subunit inactivated influenza vaccine. TCRdb itself ran the RT-PCR reads through MiXCR, one entry per CDR3 protein. The sample carries approximately 530,000 distinct CDR3 sequences, 6% to 9% recorded once. This sample comprised PBMCs from blood, obtained around 25 months after vaccination. Receptor source: a man between 50 and 75 years old who received an inactivated influenza vaccine.

This clonotype was counted a few times. The chain employs TRBV7-2 and TRBJ2-5; 8 bases are a match to TRBD2. The CDR3 totals 15 residues. Germline CDR1 is SGHTA and CDR2 is FQGNSA. Trimming removed 1 base from V and 5 bases from J; junction bases left unmatched: 6. The DNA for the CDR3 is TGTGCCAGCAGCTTAGGTGGCGGGGGGTATGAGACCCAGTACTTC. It yields the protein CASSLGGGGYETQYF.

J is TRBJ2-1 and V is TRBV27, with TRBD1 matching over 8 bases. The CDR3 consists of 15 residues. Per the germline V gene, CDR1 is MNHEY and CDR2 is SMNVEV (reference sequence). V was pared by 2 bases and J by 4 bases, with 4 bases of the junction left unmatched. The CDR3, as DNA: TGTGCCAGCAGTTTAGGCAGGGGGCATTACAATGAGCAGTTCTTC. Protein: CASSLGRGHYNEQFF.

This clonotype was seen repeatedly, ten times or more. V is TRBV28 and J is TRBJ2-3; possible D gene TRBD1, 6 bases. CDR1 and CDR2 (germline): MDHEN, SYDVKM. V gave up 8 bases and J gave up 2 bases, with 11 bases separating them. CDR3 length equals 13 residues. The CDR3 nucleotides are TGTGCCAGCGTAGGGACAAACACAGATACGCAGTATTTT. As protein: CASVGTNTDTQYF.

This clonotype was observed a few times. This sequence joins TRBV5-1 and TRBJ2-7; TRBD1 matches at 7 bases. The length of the CDR3 is 17 residues. Germline CDR1 SGHRS, CDR2 YFSETQ. V lost 2 bases to trimming and J lost 7 bases; unmatched junction nucleotides: 18. Here the CDR3 reads CASSLSVPGTAPLEQYF. CDR3 DNA sequence: TGCGCCAGCAGCTTATCTGTACCCGGGACAGCCCCTTTGGAGCAGTACTTC.

This chain links TRBV15 with TRBJ1-3; no clear D gene. Germline-derived CDR1 and CDR2 are LNHNV and YYDKDF (reference sequence). Trimming pared 4 bases from V and 4 bases from J, leaving 17 bases between. The CDR3 extends over 16 amino acids. For the CDR3, the DNA is TGTGCCACCAGCAAAGTCCGGGTCCGGACCGGAAACACCATATATTTT. This translates into CATSKVRVRTGNTIYF.

This clonotype occurred a few times. The chain links TRBV14 to TRBJ2-7; 12 bases are a match to TRBD2. The CDR3 is made up of 14 amino acids. CDR1 is SGHDN, CDR2 FVKESK, per germline. Germline trimming cut 4 bases from V and 6 bases from J; bases unmatched to any gene: 4. DNA of the CDR3: TGTGCCAGCAGCCGACTAGCGGGAGACGGCGAGCAGTACTTC. Its translation: CASSRLAGDGEQYF.

This clonotype was picked up a small number of times. The CDR3 sequence is CASSSGTRYGYTF. CDR3 coding DNA: TGCGCCAGCAGCTCCGGGACCCGCTATGGCTACACCTTC. The rearrangement links TRBV5-1 to TRBJ1-2; TRBD1 is a possible D gene (5 bases). Germline lookup yields CDR1 SGHRS and CDR2 YFSETQ. The CDR3 totals 13 residues. V was pared by 3 bases and J by 4 bases, with 10 bases between.

This clonotype occurred many times. The V and J genes are TRBV5-1 and TRBJ2-1, with D perhaps assigned TRBD1 or TRBD2 (5 bases each). Germline V CDR1 and CDR2: SGHRS, YFSETQ. The CDR3 contains 14 residues. The V end was cut by 0 bases, the J end by 8 bases, with 12 bases between. CDR3 bases: TGCGCCAGCAGCTTGGGGTTCAGGGACGATGAGCAGTTCTTC. Amino acids: CASSLGFRDDEQFF.

Ten or more counts support this clonotype. The V and J genes are TRBV5-5 and TRBJ2-2; 9 positions match TRBD1. The germline gives CDR1 SGHKS, CDR2 YYEKEE (reference sequence). V shed 3 bases, J shed 2 bases, and the junction held 2 bases outside the gene matches. This CDR3 has 15 amino acids. The CDR3 is CASSWTGENTGELFF. CDR3 sequence (DNA): TGTGCCAGCAGCTGGACAGGGGAAAACACCGGGGAGCTGTTTTTT.

DNA of the CDR3: TGCAGTGCTAGAGCAGTTCACGGGGAGCTGTTTTTT. Translating gives CSARAVHGELFF. This chain connects TRBV20-1 to TRBJ2-2; unclear D gene. This CDR3 region has 12 residues. CDR1 is DFQATT and CDR2 is SNEGSKA in the germline V gene (reference sequence). The germline V and J ends were trimmed by 1 base and 7 bases, with 7 bases remaining between them.

This clonotype showed up just a few times. The chain joins TRBV20-1 to TRBJ2-4; 11 bases agree with TRBD2. The germline V gene encodes CDR1 DFQATT and CDR2 SNEGSKA (reference sequence). The CDR3 totals 16 residues. Written as DNA, the CDR3 is TGCAGCCCCACTAGCGGGAGCGCGCTAGCCAAAAACATTCAGTACTTC. The encoded protein is CSPTSGSALAKNIQYF.

The J gene is TRBJ1-2, the V gene TRBV6-1; 8 bases fit TRBD1. Looked up from germline, CDR1 is MNHNS and CDR2 is SASEGT. V dropped 6 bases and J dropped 7; count of bases not matched to a gene: 10. There are 14 residues in the CDR3. This CDR3 is CASRPDRGRGGYTF. Here the CDR3 DNA reads TGTGCCAGCAGACCCGACAGGGGCAGGGGTGGCTACACCTTC.

In its sample, this clonotype was seen a few times. The J gene is TRBJ2-1, the V gene TRBV19; the D is unclear. V was clipped by 3 bases and J by 1 base, with 7 bases between them. This CDR3 has 14 residues. The germline gives CDR1 LNHDA, CDR2 SQIVND (reference sequence). As DNA, the CDR3 is TGTGCCAGTAGTATTATTCTTTCCTACAATGAGCAGTTCTTC. It codes for CASSIILSYNEQFF.

This clonotype was found many times. This chain connects TRBV20-1 to TRBJ2-1; 9 nucleotides line up with TRBD2. CDR1 DFQATT and CDR2 SNEGSKA come from the germline V gene (reference sequence). After removal of 3 bases from V and 0 bases from J, the junction contained 6 bases not matched to a gene. There are 16 residues in the CDR3. The CDR3 loop is CSARRSGRISYNEQFF. The CDR3 DNA reads TGCAGTGCTAGGAGGAGCGGGAGGATCTCCTACAATGAGCAGTTCTTC.

Many counts were recorded for this clonotype. The chain uses TRBV12-3 or TRBV12-4 and TRBJ2-7; D possibly corresponds to TRBD1 (6 bases). The V end was cut by 7 bases, the J end by 2 bases, with 18 bases between. The CDR3 runs to 15 residues. As DNA, the CDR3 is TGTGCCAGCACCGCTAGGGTAGGGGGTGCCTACGAGCAGTACTTC. This encodes CASTARVGGAYEQYF.

This clonotype has at least ten counts. V gene TRBV6-2 or TRBV6-3 combines with J gene TRBJ2-5; TRBD1 matches at 8 bases. CDR1 and CDR2 (germline): MNHEY, SVGEGT. Trimming at V came to 5 bases and at J to 5 bases, leaving 7 bases not matched to a gene. The CDR3 runs to 14 residues. The CDR3 protein is CASSLRRGRETQYF. CDR3 DNA sequence: TGTGCCAGCAGTCTCCGCAGGGGGCGTGAGACCCAGTACTTC.

The rearrangement uses TRBV11-2 and TRBJ1-2; no reliable D call. V lost 5 bases and J 6 bases, leaving 16 bases between the germline ends. CDR1 is SGHAT and CDR2 is FQNNGV in the germline V gene. This CDR3 contains 14 residues. The CDR3 is CASSHLGSGDGYTF. The CDR3 bases are TGTGCCAGCAGCCACCTCGGGTCCGGAGATGGCTACACCTTC.

The CDR3 DNA follows: TGTGCCAGCAGCCCCCACTCACCCGCTAGCTTGCTTGATCTGTGGAATGAGCAGTTCTTC. Amino acid sequence: CASSPHSPASLLDLWNEQFF. V and J are TRBV14 and TRBJ2-1; TRBD2 is a possible D gene (5 bases). Germline CDR1 SGHDN, CDR2 FVKESK. The CDR3 runs 20 residues. Deletions cut 4 bases from V and 7 bases from J, with 32 bases between.

This clonotype was seen only a few times. This CDR3 is CASGQGSVYSYNSPLHF. DNA for the CDR3: TGTGCCAGTGGACAGGGGTCTGTATACTCCTATAATTCACCCCTCCACTTT. The chain combines TRBV6-1 with TRBJ1-6; 9 nucleotides align to TRBD1. J lost 0 bases, V lost 9 bases, and 9 bases had no gene match. This CDR3 comprises 17 residues. Germline V gene sequence: CDR1 MNHNS, CDR2 SASEGT.

This clonotype appeared many times. V usage is TRBV20-1 and J usage is TRBJ1-2; D remains unclear. V lost 3 bases and J lost 4, with 12 bases in between. The length of the CDR3 is 13 residues. Germline assignment: CDR1 DFQATT and CDR2 SNEGSKA (reference sequence). The chain's CDR3 is CSASASGLYGYTF. CDR3 nucleotide sequence: TGCAGTGCTAGTGCGTCGGGCCTCTATGGCTACACCTTC.

This chain joins TRBV6-1 and TRBJ2-7; D gene uncertain. Trimming took off 2 bases at V and 1 base at J, with 6 bases between the two ends. The germline gives CDR1 MNHNS, CDR2 SASEGT. This CDR3 has 13 amino acids. DNA of the CDR3: TGTGCCAGCAGTGAAAACGTTTCCTACGAGCAGTACTTC. It encodes CASSENVSYEQYF.

The sample holds many counts of this clonotype. The chain couples TRBV20-1 to TRBJ2-7, with D perhaps matching TRBD2 (5 bases). The V end was cut by 0 bases, the J end by 2 bases, with 8 bases between. Germline-derived CDR1 and CDR2 are DFQATT and SNEGSKA (reference sequence). CDR3 size: 13 residues. The DNA for the CDR3 is TGCAGTGCTAGAGATACGAGGGCCTACGAGCAGTACTTC. Translation: CSARDTRAYEQYF.

There are many counts of this clonotype. The J gene is TRBJ1-4, the V gene TRBV20-1; D call uncertain. CDR1 is DFQATT and CDR2 is SNEGSKA in the germline V gene (reference sequence). Trimming removed 1 base at V and 0 bases at J, with 6 bases between. The CDR3 sequence is 14 residues long. CDR3 bases: TGCAGTGCTAGAGTCGGGGCAACTAATGAAAAACTGTTTTTT. Its translation: CSARVGATNEKLFF.

The sample holds many counts of this clonotype. The chain joins TRBV12-3 or TRBV12-4 to TRBJ2-1; tentatively, D is TRBD1 or TRBD2 (5 bases each). This CDR3 has 17 amino acids. Trimming removed 7 bases from V and 0 bases from J, with 19 bases in between. The CDR3 coding sequence is TGTGCCAGCACTACTACTTGGGGGACGAGCTCCTACAATGAGCAGTTCTTC. It specifies CASTTTWGTSSYNEQFF.

This clonotype showed up just a few times. The junction differs from germline at one of its ends, possibly a read error. The chain employs TRBV7-7 and TRBJ2-2; TRBD1 aligns across 11 bases. CDR3 size: 18 residues. The germline V gene has CDR1 SSHAT and CDR2 FNYEAQ (reference sequence). This CDR3 is CASSLGPPDRGLPGELFF. The CDR3 DNA is TGTGCTAGCAGCTTGGGACCCCCGGACAGGGGGCTTCCCGGGGAGCTGTTTTTT.

The rearrangement uses TRBV20-1 and TRBJ2-1; the D gene is possibly TRBD2 (6 bases). There are 14 residues in the CDR3. V gave up 6 bases and J gave up 10 bases, with 22 bases separating them. Germline V CDR1 and CDR2: DFQATT, SNEGSKA (reference sequence). CDR3 amino acids: CSASSATREWEQFF. The DNA of the CDR3 is TGCAGTGCCTCCTCGGCGACTAGGGAGTGGGAGCAGTTCTTC.

A single count supports this clonotype. A read error is possible here, since a much larger clone lies one base away. The J gene is TRBJ2-2, the V gene TRBV2; no reliable D call. Per germline, CDR1 SNHLY and CDR2 FYNNEI. V lost 4 bases and J 2 bases, leaving 8 bases between the germline ends. The CDR3 runs to 14 residues. The CDR3 loop is CASSGEGNTGELFF. CDR3 DNA sequence: TGTGCCAGCAGTGGGGAAGGAAACACCGGGGAGCTGTTTTTT. The full variable domain, in which reference TRBV2 and TRBJ2-2 provide the parts outside the CDR3, is EPEVTQTPSHQVTQMGQEVILRCVPISNHLYFYWYRQILGQKVEFLVSFYNNEISEKSEIFDDQFSVERPDGSNFTLKIRSTKLEDSAMYFCASSGEGNTGELFFGEGSRLTVL.